The rows below give T cell receptor beta chains drawn from one sample of a study of monozygotic twins with inflammatory bowel disease. TCRdb re-called the 5' RACE reads, yielding one record per CDR3 amino acid sequence without DNA. The sample has fewer than 350,000 distinct CDR3 sequences; the top ten hold 2% to 2.5%. The specimen sequenced was blood. The receptors were gathered from a human donor with ulcerative colitis or Crohn's disease, or a healthy co-twin of an affected twin (not recorded which). Each CDR3 is given with its conserved first and last residue.

V	J	CDR3
TRBV3-1	TRBJ2-7	CASSPDHSYEQYF
TRBV5-1	TRBJ2-1	CASSLVLGQTYNEQFF
TRBV7-2	TRBJ2-3	CASSLYGPTDTQYF
TRBV5-1	TRBJ2-1	CASSLNQVYQWTVYNEQFF
TRBV20-1	TRBJ1-2	CSARVGTGSNYGYTF
TRBV20-1	TRBJ2-1	CSAAGGSDGEQFF
TRBV29-1	TRBJ2-7	CSVDSPGSYEQYF
TRBV7-2	TRBJ2-1	CASSLPGGKGNDQFF
TRBV28	TRBJ2-3	CASSYILQAAEASGSFADTQYF
TRBV4-3	TRBJ2-5	CASSQDHRKQETQYF
TRBV5-1	TRBJ1-2	CASSLAGPGQGTSGYTF
TRBV5-1	TRBJ1-1	CASSTGPKENGEAFF
TRBV2	TRBJ2-3	CASSLGTGADTQYF
TRBV6-1	TRBJ1-3	CASEDRPGNTIYF
TRBV20-1	TRBJ2-1	CSAREGAVGQFF
TRBV19	TRBJ2-7	CASSPPSGKQYF
TRBV5-1	TRBJ2-3	CASSQRLWDTQYF
TRBV5-1	TRBJ2-3	CASSPRDNGAADTQYF
TRBV5-1	TRBJ1-2	CASSLTGHGYTF
TRBV20-1	TRBJ2-1	CSAPALAGTNEQFF
TRBV7-2	TRBJ2-1	CASSFSSGAYNEQFF
TRBV20-1	TRBJ1-1	CSARDPLNTEAFF
TRBV20-1	TRBJ2-3	CSARDGREREDTQYF
TRBV28	TRBJ1-2	CASSRALGQNYGYTF
TRBV27	TRBJ2-1	CASSGSSPGEQFF
TRBV28	TRBJ2-7	CVSSSPGGRGTSYEQYF
TRBV5-1	TRBJ1-5	CASSLVAGEQPQHF
TRBV6-4	TRBJ2-3	CASSVGQGRADTQYF
TRBV20-1	TRBJ2-7	CSAEGPSLSYEQYF
TRBV29-1	TRBJ2-7	CSVGGPGYEQYF
TRBV18	TRBJ2-1	CASSPRTGLGDEQFF
TRBV12-3/TRBV12-4	TRBJ2-5	CASSPDTQETQYF
TRBV4-3	TRBJ2-2	CASSQGGTFNTGELFF
TRBV29-1	TRBJ2-1	CSVTRASQKFF
TRBV28	TRBJ2-1	CASRDSYNEQFF